This entry describes one T cell receptor (beta chain). Antigen: not known. This sample was taken from a study of T cell responses to AZD1222 COVID-19 vaccine. Study summary: It was second doses at about 4 or about 12 weeks that were pooled.

Whole-study results and caveats: The breadth and depth of Spike-specific TCRs increased once two AZD1222 doses had been given.

The CDR3 runs 12 residues. The germline gives CDR1 MNHEY, CDR2 SVGAGI. V lost 8 bases, J lost 5 bases, and 10 bases lay in between. This table comes from immunoSEQ multiplex PCR, and its TCRdb copy is limited to in-frame clones, with some not included. The table includes roughly 84,000 clones, 70% to 90% detected once. The receptor's source is an adult in good health. The source was peripheral blood, collected on day 0 of AZD1222 vaccination. The V call is TRBV6-5, the J call TRBJ1-5; the D gene is possibly TRBD1 (6 bases). The CDR3 sequence is CASGTTHQPQHF. The CDR3, as DNA: TGTGCCAGCGGGACAACCCATCAGCCCCAGCATTTT.